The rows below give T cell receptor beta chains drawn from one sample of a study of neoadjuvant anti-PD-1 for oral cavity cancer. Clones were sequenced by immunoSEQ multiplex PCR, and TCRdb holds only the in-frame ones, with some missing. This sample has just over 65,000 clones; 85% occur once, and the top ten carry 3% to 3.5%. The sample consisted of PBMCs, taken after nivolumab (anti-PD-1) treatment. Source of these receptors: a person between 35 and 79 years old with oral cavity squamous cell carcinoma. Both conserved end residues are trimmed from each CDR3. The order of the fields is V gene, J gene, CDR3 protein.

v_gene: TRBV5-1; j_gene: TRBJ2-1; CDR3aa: ASSLFSGTTGGEQF
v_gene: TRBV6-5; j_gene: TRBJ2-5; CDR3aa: ASSLIGGETQY
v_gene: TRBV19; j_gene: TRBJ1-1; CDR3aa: ASSIEQGGTEAF
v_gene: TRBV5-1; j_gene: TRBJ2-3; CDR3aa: ASSLDGSTDTQY
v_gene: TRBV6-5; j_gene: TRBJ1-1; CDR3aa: ASTPSGTGGEAF
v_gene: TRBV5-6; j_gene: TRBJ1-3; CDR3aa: ASSRFPVGGLSGNTIY
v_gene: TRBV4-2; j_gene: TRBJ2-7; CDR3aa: ASSQIATTYEQY
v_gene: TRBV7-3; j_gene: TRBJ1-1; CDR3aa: ASSAQGGTEAF
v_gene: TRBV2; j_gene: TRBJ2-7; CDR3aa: ASSGGRRQGTYEQY
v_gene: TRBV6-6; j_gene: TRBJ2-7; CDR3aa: ASNELAGAGEQY
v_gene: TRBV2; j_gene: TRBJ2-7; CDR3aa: ASSEPGQY
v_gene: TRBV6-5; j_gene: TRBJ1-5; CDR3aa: ASSYGEGIQPQH
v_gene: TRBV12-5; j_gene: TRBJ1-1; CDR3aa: ASGLDSQETWTLPNTEAF
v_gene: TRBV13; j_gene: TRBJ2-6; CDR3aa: ASSLSLVAGANVLT
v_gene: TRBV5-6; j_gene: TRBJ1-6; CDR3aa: ASSPDRGRVISPLH
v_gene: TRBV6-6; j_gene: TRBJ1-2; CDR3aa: ASSYTGGPNYGYT
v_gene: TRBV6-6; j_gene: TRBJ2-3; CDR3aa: ASRSGTDTQY
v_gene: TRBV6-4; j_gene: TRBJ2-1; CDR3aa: ATSRGLAGGNEQF
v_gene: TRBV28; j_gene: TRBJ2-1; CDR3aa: ASSRLGLAGDNEQF
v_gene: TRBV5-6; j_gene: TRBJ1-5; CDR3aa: ASSLWDRSNQPQH
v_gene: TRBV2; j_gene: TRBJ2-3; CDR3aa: ASSSPTDRDFSTDTQY
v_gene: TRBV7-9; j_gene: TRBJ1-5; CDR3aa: ASSLGADGNQPQH
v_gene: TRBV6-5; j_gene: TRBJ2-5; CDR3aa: ASSYSAGTGRETQY
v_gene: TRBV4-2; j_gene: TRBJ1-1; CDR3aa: ASSQSTGWNTEAF
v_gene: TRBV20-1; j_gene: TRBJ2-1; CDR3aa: SVTDGDEQF
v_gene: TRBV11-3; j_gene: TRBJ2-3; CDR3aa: ASSLGSDTQY
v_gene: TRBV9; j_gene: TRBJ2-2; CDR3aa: ASSVDRVRNTGELF
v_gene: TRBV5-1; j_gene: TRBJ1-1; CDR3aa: ASSLFQGGTEAF
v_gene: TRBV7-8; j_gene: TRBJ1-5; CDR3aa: ASSSGQGDYSNQPQH
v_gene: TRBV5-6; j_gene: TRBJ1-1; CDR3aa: ASSLEAGGRSEAF
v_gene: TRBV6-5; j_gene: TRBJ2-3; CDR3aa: ASSMGQGNTNTQY
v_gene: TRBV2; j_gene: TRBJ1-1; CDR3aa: ASSQGNTEAF
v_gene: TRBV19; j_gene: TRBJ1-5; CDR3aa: ASSIGHGAQPQH
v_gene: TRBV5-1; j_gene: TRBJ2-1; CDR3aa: ASSPPAVAGYNEQF
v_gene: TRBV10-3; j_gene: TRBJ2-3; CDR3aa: AIRTPTGQGATDTQY
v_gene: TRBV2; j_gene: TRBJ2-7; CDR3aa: ASSKTGTRGFEQY
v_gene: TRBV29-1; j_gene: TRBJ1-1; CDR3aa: SANPGMNTEAF
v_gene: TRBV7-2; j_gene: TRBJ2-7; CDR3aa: ASSLGTARRS
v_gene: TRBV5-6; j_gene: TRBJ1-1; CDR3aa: ASSRGDTEAF
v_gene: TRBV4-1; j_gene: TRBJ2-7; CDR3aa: ASSQGTSGGEQY
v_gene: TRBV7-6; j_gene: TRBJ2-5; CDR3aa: ASSLVSPPQETQY
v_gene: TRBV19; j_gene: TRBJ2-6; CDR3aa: ASGRLAVSSGANVLT
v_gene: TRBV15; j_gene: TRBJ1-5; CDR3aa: ATTAEGAVQPQH
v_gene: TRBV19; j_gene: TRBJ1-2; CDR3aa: ASRRDRSNYGYT
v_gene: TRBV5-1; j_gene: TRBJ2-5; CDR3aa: ASSLASPSGVSETQY
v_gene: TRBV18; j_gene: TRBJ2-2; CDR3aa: ASSPPLGAGELF
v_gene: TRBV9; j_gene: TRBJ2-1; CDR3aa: ASSVASGYNEQF
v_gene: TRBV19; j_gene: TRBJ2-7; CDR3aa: ASSTTGLATYEQY
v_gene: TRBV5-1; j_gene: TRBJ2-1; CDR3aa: ASSLDGTKNNEQF
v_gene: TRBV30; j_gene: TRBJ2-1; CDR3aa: AWSREGAYNEQF
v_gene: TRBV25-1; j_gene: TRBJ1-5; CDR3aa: ASRGSYRGGNQPQH
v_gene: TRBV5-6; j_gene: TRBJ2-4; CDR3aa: ASSLDLAKNIQY
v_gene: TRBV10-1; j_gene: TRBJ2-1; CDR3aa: ASRESKREGWGAEQF
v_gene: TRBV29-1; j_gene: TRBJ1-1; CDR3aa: SVDPLGQGNTEAF
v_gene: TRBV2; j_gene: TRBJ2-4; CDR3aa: ASSEANGLTSVNIQY
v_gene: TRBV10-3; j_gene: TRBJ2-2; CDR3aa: AISTGTSGISGELF
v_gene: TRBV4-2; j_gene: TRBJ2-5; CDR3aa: ASSQDIDSLGETQY